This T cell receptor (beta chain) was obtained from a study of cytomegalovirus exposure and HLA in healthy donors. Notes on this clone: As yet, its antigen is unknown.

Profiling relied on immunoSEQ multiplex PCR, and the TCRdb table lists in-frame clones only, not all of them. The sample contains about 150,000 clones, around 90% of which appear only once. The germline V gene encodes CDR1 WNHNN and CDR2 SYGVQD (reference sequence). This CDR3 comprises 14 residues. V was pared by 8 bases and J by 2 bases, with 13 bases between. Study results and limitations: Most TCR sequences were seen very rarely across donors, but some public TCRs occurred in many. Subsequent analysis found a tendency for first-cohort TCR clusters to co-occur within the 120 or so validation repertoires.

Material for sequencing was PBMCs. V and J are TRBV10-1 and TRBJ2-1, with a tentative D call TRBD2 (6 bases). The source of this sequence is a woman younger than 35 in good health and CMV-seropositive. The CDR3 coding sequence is TGCGCCAGCGCTACGGGAGCCCCCTACAATGAGCAGTTCTTC. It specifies CASATGAPYNEQFF.